This T cell receptor (beta chain) originates from a study of PD-L1 blockade in urothelial cancer. About the study: The patients first took atezolizumab in 2014, receiving 1,200 mg intravenously every 3 weeks.

Added to each PCR by spiking were synthetic TCR analog templates. Data came from immunoSEQ multiplex PCR; TCRdb stores just in-frame clones and leaves some out. The sample holds around 80,000 clones, approximately 90% seen once. Germline CDR1 is LNHDA and CDR2 is SQIVND (reference sequence). V lost 10 bases to trimming and J lost 4 bases; unmatched junction nucleotides: 11. The CDR3 is 15 amino acids. Documented time point: peripheral blood 6 weeks after treatment start. Patients yielded 1 to 8 samples each, pretreatment and on-treatment. The chain employs TRBV19 and TRBJ1-3; 9 nucleotides agree with TRBD1. The material sequenced was PBMCs, taken around atezolizumab (anti-PD-L1) treatment. The receptor was isolated from a woman at least 80 years old with urothelial cancer. CDR3 protein: CANPDRDREGNTIYF. The DNA for the CDR3 is TGTGCCAATCCCGACCGGGACAGGGAGGGAAACACCATATATTTT.